This paragraph covers one T cell receptor beta chain sequence. The record originates from a study of blood T cell repertoires in COVID-19. Background on the study: Nucleic acid was either cDNA or gDNA, and it came from T cells, B-cell-depleted T cells, or PBMCs.

The study drew participants aged roughly 18 to 95 years from about two dozen US areas. Cohort allocation depended upon clinical history that participants reported. All recovered Cohort 3 donors got two negative PCRs, got clearance, or saw symptom resolution. This CDR3 contains 16 residues. Germline loops: CDR1 SEHNR, CDR2 FQNEAQ (reference sequence). Trimming cost V 4 bases and J 0 bases, with 14 bases left between them. Measured with immunoSEQ multiplex PCR; TCRdb has only the in-frame clones, and not every one. The repertoire includes 450,000 or so clones, 80% to 95% of them detected once, and about 0.57% sits in the top ten.

This chain uses TRBV7-9 with TRBJ2-3; a weak D match, TRBD1 (6 bases). Sequences were obtained from PBMCs or T cells enriched from blood (not recorded which). The receptor comes from a man younger than 35 who had recovered from COVID-19. The CDR3 here is CASSWPKGTSTDTQYF. In DNA form, the CDR3 reads TGTGCCAGCAGCTGGCCTAAGGGGACAAGCACAGATACGCAGTATTTT.